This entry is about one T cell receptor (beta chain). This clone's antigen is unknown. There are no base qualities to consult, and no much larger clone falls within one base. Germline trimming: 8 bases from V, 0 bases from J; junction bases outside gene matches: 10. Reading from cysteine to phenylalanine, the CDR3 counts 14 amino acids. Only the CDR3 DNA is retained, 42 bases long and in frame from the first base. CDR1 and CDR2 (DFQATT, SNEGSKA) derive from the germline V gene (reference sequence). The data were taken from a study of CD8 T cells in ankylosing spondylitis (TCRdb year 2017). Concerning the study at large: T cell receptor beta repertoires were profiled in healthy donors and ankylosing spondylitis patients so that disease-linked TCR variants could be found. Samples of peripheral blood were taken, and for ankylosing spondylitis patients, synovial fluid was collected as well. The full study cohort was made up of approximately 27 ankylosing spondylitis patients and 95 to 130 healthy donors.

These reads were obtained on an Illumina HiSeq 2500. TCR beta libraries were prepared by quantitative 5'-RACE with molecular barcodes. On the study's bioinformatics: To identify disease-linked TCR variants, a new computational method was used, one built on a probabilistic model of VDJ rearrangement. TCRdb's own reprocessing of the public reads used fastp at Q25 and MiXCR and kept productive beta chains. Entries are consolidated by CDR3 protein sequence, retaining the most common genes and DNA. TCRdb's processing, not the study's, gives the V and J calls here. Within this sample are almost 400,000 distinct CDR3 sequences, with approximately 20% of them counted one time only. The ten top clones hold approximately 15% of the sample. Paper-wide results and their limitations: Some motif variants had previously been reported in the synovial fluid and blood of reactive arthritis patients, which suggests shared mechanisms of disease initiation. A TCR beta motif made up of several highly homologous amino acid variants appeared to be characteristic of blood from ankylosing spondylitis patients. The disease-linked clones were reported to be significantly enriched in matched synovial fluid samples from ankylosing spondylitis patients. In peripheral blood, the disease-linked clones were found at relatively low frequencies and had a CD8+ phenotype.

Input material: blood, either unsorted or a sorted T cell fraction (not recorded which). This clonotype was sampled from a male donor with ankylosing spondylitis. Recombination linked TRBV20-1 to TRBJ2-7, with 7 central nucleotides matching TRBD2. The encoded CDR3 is CSSWGEGPSYEQYF. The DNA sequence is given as TGCAGTTCTTGGGGGGAGGGTCCCTCCTACGAGCAGTACTTC.